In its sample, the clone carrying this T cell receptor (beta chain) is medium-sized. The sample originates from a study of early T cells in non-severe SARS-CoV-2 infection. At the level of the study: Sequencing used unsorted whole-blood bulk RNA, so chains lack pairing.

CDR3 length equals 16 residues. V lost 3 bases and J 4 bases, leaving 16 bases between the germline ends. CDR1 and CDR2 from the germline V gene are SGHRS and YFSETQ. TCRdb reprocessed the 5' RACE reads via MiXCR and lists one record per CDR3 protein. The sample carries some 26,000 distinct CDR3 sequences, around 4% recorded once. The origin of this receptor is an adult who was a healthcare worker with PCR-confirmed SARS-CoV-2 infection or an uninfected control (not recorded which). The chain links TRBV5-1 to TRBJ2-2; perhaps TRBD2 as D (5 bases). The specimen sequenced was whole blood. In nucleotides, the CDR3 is TGCGCCAGCAGCTCGGTCTCGGGGTCGGCCACCGGGGAGCTGTTTTTT. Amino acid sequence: CASSSVSGSATGELFF.